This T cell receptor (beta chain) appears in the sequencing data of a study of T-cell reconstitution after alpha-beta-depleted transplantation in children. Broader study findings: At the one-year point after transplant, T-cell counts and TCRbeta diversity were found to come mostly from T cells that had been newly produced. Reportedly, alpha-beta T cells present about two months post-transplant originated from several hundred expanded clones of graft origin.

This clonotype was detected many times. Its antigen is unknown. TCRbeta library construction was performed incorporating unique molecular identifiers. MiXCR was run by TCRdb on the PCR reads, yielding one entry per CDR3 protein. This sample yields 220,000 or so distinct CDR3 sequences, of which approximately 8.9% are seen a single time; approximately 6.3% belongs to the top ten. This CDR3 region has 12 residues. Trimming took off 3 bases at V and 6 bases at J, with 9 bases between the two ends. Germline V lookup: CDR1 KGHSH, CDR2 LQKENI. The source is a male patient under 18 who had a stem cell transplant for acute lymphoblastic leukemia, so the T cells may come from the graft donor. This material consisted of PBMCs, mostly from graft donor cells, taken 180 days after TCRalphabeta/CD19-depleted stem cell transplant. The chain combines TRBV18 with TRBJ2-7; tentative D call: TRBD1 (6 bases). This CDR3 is CASSPLQGEQYF. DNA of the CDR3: TGTGCCAGCTCACCTCTACAGGGCGAGCAGTACTTC.